This T cell receptor (beta chain) was sequenced in a study of PD-L1 blockade in urothelial cancer. Study at large: Reported median T cell count for blood samples was 120,000 to 150,000. Study-wide findings and caveats: Stronger expansion of tumor-associated clones in blood at 3 weeks distinguished durable-benefit patients.

Time point of the sample: pretreatment peripheral blood. Between 1 and 8 samples per patient were obtained, pretreatment and on-treatment. Clones were read by immunoSEQ multiplex PCR, and TCRdb kept only the in-frame ones, dropping some. The repertoire holds 56,000 or so clones, with 85% as singletons. This clone has just one count. Its specificity is unknown. This CDR3 spans 16 amino acids. Germline V gene lookup returns CDR1 MNHEY and CDR2 SVGAGI. V was shortened by 0 bases and J by 7 bases, with 13 bases between the two germline ends. The sequence was obtained from a man between 65 and 85 years old with urothelial cancer. This rearrangement joins TRBV6-5 to TRBJ1-6; D ambiguous. Sequenced material: PBMCs, taken around atezolizumab (anti-PD-L1) treatment. In DNA form, the CDR3 reads TGTGCCAGCAGTTACTCACGCGGCCGTAGGAATTCACCCCTCCACTTT. Translated, it gives CASSYSRGRRNSPLHF.